This TCR beta chain was identified in a study of Ad26.COV2.S vaccination and SARS-CoV-2 variants. The overall study: Intramuscularly, Ad26.COV2.S was given either once or twice, 56 days apart.

Sequenced by immunoSEQ multiplex PCR; TCRdb stores in-frame clones only, minus some. This table holds around 300,000 clones, around 88% found once. Treatment here: around 19 received Ad26.COV2.S at low or high dose, single or two shots; several received placebo; per-sample allocation not given. Samples analyzed were those drawn on day 63 after the first vaccine or placebo injection. A Boston donor was an adult aged 18-55 years. Points on this clone: Its cognate antigen is unknown.

The germline gives CDR1 MNHNS, CDR2 SASEGT. V dropped 2 bases and J dropped 7 bases, with 15 bases sitting between them. The CDR3 is 15 amino acids. Study results and caveats: Responses of spike-specific T cells (both CD8+ and CD4+) reportedly showed substantial breadth after vaccination.

The TCR originated in a person between 18 and 65 years old who received the Ad26.COV2.S COVID-19 vaccine or a placebo. V usage is TRBV6-1 and J usage is TRBJ2-1; either TRBD1 or TRBD2 may fit D (5 bases each). This specimen consisted of peripheral blood, obtained in a trial of Ad26.COV2.S vaccine versus placebo. In DNA, the CDR3 is TGTGCCAGCAGTGAATGGTCGGGACGGCAGAATGAGCAGTTCTTC. Its protein product is CASSEWSGRQNEQFF.